This is a list of T cell receptor beta chains from one sample in a study of beta chain features in type 1 diabetes. The data were produced by immunoSEQ multiplex PCR, yet TCRdb's version contains in-frame clones alone and is incomplete. The repertoire includes 240,000 or so clones, roughly 70% of them detected once, and approximately 0.053% sits in the top ten. The sequenced sample was naive CD4+ T cells from blood. The receptors come from a young man in good health. Each CDR3 is given with its conserved first and last residue. Each record gives: V gene, J gene, CDR3 protein.

V: TRBV5-1; J: TRBJ1-1; CDR3: CASSFTGNTEAFF
V: TRBV6-6; J: TRBJ1-5; CDR3: CASTSYGNQPQHF
V: TRBV10-3; J: TRBJ2-5; CDR3: CAISPGLGGGETQYF
V: TRBV5-1; J: TRBJ2-1; CDR3: CASSLEGPQFF
V: TRBV9; J: TRBJ2-3; CDR3: CASSIGPGPKNGDTQYF
V: TRBV30; J: TRBJ2-5; CDR3: CAWSGGQTQYF
V: TRBV11-2; J: TRBJ1-6; CDR3: CASSFGGSPLHF
V: TRBV19; J: TRBJ1-5; CDR3: CASSRDSNQPQHF
V: TRBV30; J: TRBJ2-3; CDR3: CAWSPPSGEYTQYF
V: TRBV30; J: TRBJ2-1; CDR3: CAWATGTGYNEQFF
V: TRBV6-4; J: TRBJ2-3; CDR3: CASKLASNRADTQYF
V: TRBV29-1; J: TRBJ2-7; CDR3: CSGLTSGGTYEQYF
V: TRBV7-2; J: TRBJ2-3; CDR3: CASSLRRGTDTQYF
V: TRBV29-1; J: TRBJ2-1; CDR3: CSVATGGGEQFF
V: TRBV29-1; J: TRBJ2-1; CDR3: CSVESGAVSSYNEQFF
V: TRBV5-1; J: TRBJ2-4; CDR3: CASSFRGGLGWDIQYF
V: TRBV29-1; J: TRBJ1-1; CDR3: CSASSGYVEAFF
V: TRBV30; J: TRBJ1-6; CDR3: CAWTAGANSPLHF
V: TRBV25-1; J: TRBJ2-5; CDR3: CASLGQGGETQYF
V: TRBV2; J: TRBJ2-3; CDR3: CASRRGLGADTQYF
V: TRBV30; J: TRBJ2-3; CDR3: CAWRGLVSTDTQYF
V: TRBV6-5; J: TRBJ2-3; CDR3: CASSLADTQYF
V: TRBV7-9; J: TRBJ1-3; CDR3: CASSSGQGYTIYF
V: TRBV7-6; J: TRBJ2-3; CDR3: CASSQGRAGGTDTQYF
V: TRBV30; J: TRBJ1-2; CDR3: CAWSSQGFGYTF
V: TRBV29-1; J: TRBJ1-1; CDR3: CSVIRQQNTEAFF
V: TRBV7-9; J: TRBJ1-1; CDR3: CASSTRDRGTEAFF
V: TRBV7-2; J: TRBJ1-1; CDR3: CASSLARGSTEAFF
V: TRBV9; J: TRBJ2-1; CDR3: CASSSGLAAYNEQFF
V: TRBV2; J: TRBJ2-7; CDR3: CASRATLAGGPRYEQYF
V: TRBV30; J: TRBJ2-7; CDR3: CAWSGTGAEQYF
V: TRBV7-2; J: TRBJ2-3; CDR3: CASSLAIDTQYF
V: TRBV7-8; J: TRBJ2-6; CDR3: CASSSSGLSGANVLTF
V: TRBV20-1; J: TRBJ1-1; CDR3: CSAPDHTEAFF
V: TRBV5-6; J: TRBJ2-3; CDR3: CASSFTNTDTQYF
V: TRBV30; J: TRBJ2-7; CDR3: CAWSTGLPIYEQYF
V: TRBV9; J: TRBJ2-3; CDR3: CASNLGDYSTDTQYF
V: TRBV9; J: TRBJ2-7; CDR3: CASSGWDRGEQYF
V: TRBV29-1; J: TRBJ2-5; CDR3: CSVAPRGETQYF
V: TRBV7-2; J: TRBJ2-3; CDR3: CASSLGLAPSTDTQYF
V: TRBV29-1; J: TRBJ2-1; CDR3: CSTGSSSYNEQFF
V: TRBV30; J: TRBJ1-2; CDR3: CAWSFPGMGHYGYTF
V: TRBV9; J: TRBJ2-7; CDR3: CTSSEAPGQKYEQYF
V: TRBV30; J: TRBJ1-1; CDR3: CAWNGFMNTEAFF